Listed below are T cell receptor beta chains from one sample, sequenced in a study of cytomegalovirus exposure and HLA in healthy donors. Sequenced by immunoSEQ multiplex PCR; TCRdb stores in-frame clones only, minus some. The table shows around 140,000 clones, with more than 60% occurring only once. Sequencing used PBMCs. Receptors were obtained from a female donor in good health and CMV-seronegative. CDR3s include the opening cysteine and the closing phenylalanine or tryptophan. The order of the fields is V gene, J gene, D gene, clone size, CDR3 DNA, CDR3 protein. A D gene is named only where the DNA matches it firmly. Only part of the rows carry a size: once, few, many, or a class if the clone is expanded.

TRBV19	TRBJ2-5	TRBD2	.	TGTGCCAGTAGGCCCGGGACTAGTGAAGAGACCCAGTACTTC	CASRPGTSEETQYF
TRBV5-1	TRBJ2-7	TRBD1	.	TGCGCCAGCAGCTTGGGACAGGGTTTCTCCTACGAGCAGTACTTC	CASSLGQGFSYEQYF
TRBV2	TRBJ2-6	TRBD1	.	TGTGCCAGCCAGGGGGACTCTGGGGCCAACGTCCTGACTTTC	CASQGDSGANVLTF
TRBV7-3	TRBJ2-1	.	.	TGTGCCAGCAGCCAATACCCGAGAGATAGTGAGCAGTTCTTC	CASSQYPRDSEQFF
TRBV5-4	TRBJ1-3	TRBD1	.	TGTGCCAGCAGCAGGGACAGGGGCTCTGGAAACACCATATATTTT	CASSRDRGSGNTIYF
TRBV10-3	TRBJ1-1	.	.	TGTGCCATCAGGGAAAACAGGGAGAACACTGAAGCTTTCTTT	CAIRENRENTEAFF
TRBV27	TRBJ1-5	TRBD1	.	TGTGCCAGCAGTTTTATATACAGGGGCAAAAGCAATCAGCCCCAGCATTTT	CASSFIYRGKSNQPQHF
TRBV5-8	TRBJ2-7	.	.	TGTGCCAGCAGCCTTAGTGCCCAACTAGTCTCCTCCTACGAGCAGTACTTC	CASSLSAQLVSSYEQYF
TRBV11-3	TRBJ2-1	.	.	TGTGCCAGCAGCTTAGTAACTACACTAACCTACAATGAGCAGTTCTTC	CASSLVTTLTYNEQFF
TRBV4-1	TRBJ1-2	.	.	TGCGCCAGCAGCCACGAATCGGATGCGGGACGTGGCTACACCTTC	CASSHESDAGRGYTF
TRBV18	TRBJ2-7	TRBD1	few	TGTGCCAGCTCACCTAGACAGGGGAAGGCCTACGAGCAGTACTTC	CASSPRQGKAYEQYF
TRBV5-1	TRBJ2-7	.	.	TGCGCCAGCAGCTTTGGTCACAGGCAGAACTCCTACGAGCAGTACTTC	CASSFGHRQNSYEQYF
TRBV7-8	TRBJ1-2	TRBD1	.	TGTGCCAGCAGCAGGACCGGGACAGGGAATGGGAACTATGGCTACACCTTC	CASSRTGTGNGNYGYTF
TRBV7-9	TRBJ1-1	.	.	TGTGCCAGCAGCTTAATTAGGGGGAACACTGAAGCTTTCTTT	CASSLIRGNTEAFF
TRBV11-3	TRBJ2-7	TRBD2	.	TGTGCCAGCAGCTCTACGGGGGGTCTCTACGAGCAGTACTTC	CASSSTGGLYEQYF
TRBV7-9	TRBJ2-7	.	once	TGTGCCAGCAGCTTGTCGGACAGTCCCTACGAGCAGTACTTC	CASSLSDSPYEQYF
TRBV2	TRBJ2-1	.	.	TGTGCCAGCAGGAGCGGGCGGTACAATGAGCAGTTCTTC	CASRSGRYNEQFF
TRBV27	TRBJ1-3	TRBD1	.	TGTGCCAGCAGCCTGACAGGGCGGTCTGGAAACACCATATATTTT	CASSLTGRSGNTIYF
TRBV30	TRBJ1-5	.	few	TGTGCCTGGACCCCCCAGCTAGGTCAGCCCCAGCATTTT	CAWTPQLGQPQHF
TRBV9	TRBJ2-3	TRBD1	.	TGTGCCAGCAGCGTACTTGGGTGGGGACAGGGAGTGACAGATACGCAGTATTTT	CASSVLGWGQGVTDTQYF
TRBV9	TRBJ2-5	TRBD2	.	TGTGCCAGCAGCGCCCGGACTAGCGGAGGGGGACAGACCCAGTACTTC	CASSARTSGGGQTQYF
TRBV29-1	TRBJ1-2	TRBD1	.	TGCAGCGTTTCCGGGACAGGGAACTATGGCTACACCTTC	CSVSGTGNYGYTF
TRBV6-5	TRBJ1-2	TRBD1	.	TGTGCCACAGGACAGGGTGGCTACACCTTC	CATGQGGYTF
TRBV19	TRBJ1-5	.	.	TGTGCCAGTAGTATGTGGGGGGAGAAGAATCAGCCCCAGCATTTT	CASSMWGEKNQPQHF
TRBV7-9	TRBJ1-5	.	.	TGTGCCAGCAGCACGGGGGGGGTGGTTCAGCATTTT	CASSTGGVVQHF
TRBV6-1	TRBJ2-2	TRBD1	.	TGTGCCAGCCGGGGACAGGGGTACACCGGGGAGCTGTTTTTT	CASRGQGYTGELFF
TRBV13	TRBJ1-2	.	.	TGTGCCAGCAGCTTAGAGGGGCGGGGCGACCTGCCTTATGGCTACACCTTC	CASSLEGRGDLPYGYTF
TRBV10-2	TRBJ2-2	.	.	TGCGCCAGCAGGGAGGACAGGAACACCGGGGAGCTGTTTTTT	CASREDRNTGELFF
TRBV10-2	TRBJ1-1	.	.	TGCGCCAGCGCCGACCGAGGGGGCACTGAAGCTTTCTTT	CASADRGGTEAFF
TRBV2	TRBJ2-5	TRBD2	.	TGTGCCAGCAGCCGGGTCTTACAGTTTAGCGGGGCGGGAAATCAAGAGACCCAGTACTTC	CASSRVLQFSGAGNQETQYF
TRBV6-5	TRBJ1-5	TRBD1	.	TGTGCCAGCAGTTCGCACAGGGGCGCGGGACATCAGCCCCAGCATTTT	CASSSHRGAGHQPQHF
TRBV5-4	TRBJ2-7	.	.	TGTGCCAGCAGCTTGGAATCGACTAGCTACGAGCAGTACTTC	CASSLESTSYEQYF
TRBV10-3	TRBJ1-3	.	.	TGTGCCATCAGTGAGTCGTTCTCCTCTGATTGCGCCATATATTTT	CAISESFSSDCAIYF
TRBV6-6	TRBJ2-1	TRBD2	.	TGTGCCAGCAGTTACCGGCTAGCGGGGGACAATGAGCAGTTCTTC	CASSYRLAGDNEQFF
TRBV5-1	TRBJ2-7	.	.	TGCGCCAGCAGCTGGGAAACTAGACACGAGCAGTACTTC	CASSWETRHEQYF
TRBV5-1	TRBJ2-1	TRBD1	.	TGCGCCAGCAGCTCCCCCGGACAGGTAAATGAGCAGTTCTTC	CASSSPGQVNEQFF
TRBV7-3	TRBJ1-5	.	.	TGTGCCAGCAGCTTTCTAGGAGAACAGGGATCTAGCAATCAGCCCCAGCATTTT	CASSFLGEQGSSNQPQHF
TRBV10-3	TRBJ2-1	TRBD2	.	TGTGCCATCACGAGAAGACTAGCGGGGGTCAATGAGCAGTTCTTC	CAITRRLAGVNEQFF
TRBV19	TRBJ2-1	TRBD2	.	TGTGCCAGTAGTCCTAGCGGGGAGTCCTACAATGAGCAGTTCTTC	CASSPSGESYNEQFF
TRBV9	TRBJ2-1	TRBD2	.	TGTGCCAGCAGCGTAGGGACTAGCGCTTCCTACAATGAGCAGTTCTTC	CASSVGTSASYNEQFF
TRBV9	TRBJ1-1	TRBD1	.	TGTGCCAGCAGCGTGTTCGACAGGGACACTGAAGCTTTCTTT	CASSVFDRDTEAFF
TRBV10-1	TRBJ1-6	.	.	TGCGCCAATAACGGTCCCCTCCACTTT	CANNGPLHF
TRBV6-5	TRBJ2-7	.	.	TGTGCCAGCAGTATTAGAGGGTTTTCCTACGAGCAGTACTTC	CASSIRGFSYEQYF
TRBV5-6	TRBJ1-4	.	.	TGTGCCAGCAGCTCCACCGGGTCTTCGAATGAAAAACTGTTTTTT	CASSSTGSSNEKLFF
TRBV9	TRBJ1-1	TRBD1	.	TGTGCCAGCAGCGTAGCTGACAGGGAAGGGGCCACTGAAGCTTTCTTT	CASSVADREGATEAFF
TRBV9	TRBJ2-3	TRBD2	.	TGTGCCAGCAGCTCGGGACTAGCGGGGACTAGCACAGATACGCAGTATTTT	CASSSGLAGTSTDTQYF
TRBV6-1	TRBJ2-1	TRBD2	.	TGTGCCAGTAGCGTAGCGGGGCCCTACAATGAGCAGTTCTTC	CASSVAGPYNEQFF
TRBV28	TRBJ2-7	.	.	TGTGCCAGCAGTCCAGGGGACCTAAGTTACGAGCAGTACTTC	CASSPGDLSYEQYF
TRBV19	TRBJ1-5	TRBD1	.	TGTGCCAGTAGTGCCAGGACAGGGGCCTCTTATAGCAATCAGCCCCAGCATTTT	CASSARTGASYSNQPQHF
TRBV13	TRBJ2-7	TRBD2	.	TGTGCCAGCAGCTTAGCTAGCGGGAGCTACGAGCAGTACTTC	CASSLASGSYEQYF
TRBV7-2	TRBJ2-7	TRBD1	.	TGTGCCAGCAGCCGACACGGGACAGCTACCTACGAGCAGTACTTC	CASSRHGTATYEQYF
TRBV27	TRBJ1-3	.	.	TGTGCCAGCAGTTTATCGTACAGCTCTGGAAACACCATATATTTT	CASSLSYSSGNTIYF
TRBV4-1	TRBJ2-7	TRBD1	.	TGCGCCAGCAGCCAAGATCTGCCCAAAGTCCCCCGGGACAGGTACTACGAGCAGTACTTC	CASSQDLPKVPRDRYYEQYF
TRBV27	TRBJ1-2	TRBD1	.	TGTGCCAGCAGCCTCCTACAGGGGGTAAATGGCTACACCTTC	CASSLLQGVNGYTF
TRBV5-1	TRBJ2-7	TRBD1	.	TGCGCCAGCAGCTTTAGGAGCAGGGGGACCTACGAGCAGTACTTC	CASSFRSRGTYEQYF
TRBV9	TRBJ1-5	.	.	TGTGCCAGCAGCGTAGGCAGTAGCAATCAGCCCCAGCATTTT	CASSVGSSNQPQHF
TRBV19	TRBJ2-1	TRBD1	.	TGTGCCAGTACCGATAAGGACAGGGGGAGGGATGAGCAGTTCTTC	CASTDKDRGRDEQFF
TRBV27	TRBJ2-5	TRBD2	.	TGTGCCAGCAGTCCTCCATCCGGGACTAGCGGGAGCGGGGAGACCCAGTACTTC	CASSPPSGTSGSGETQYF
TRBV19	TRBJ1-1	.	.	TGTGCCAGTAGTATAGATTGGCTAGGGGGTGAAGCTTTCTTT	CASSIDWLGGEAFF